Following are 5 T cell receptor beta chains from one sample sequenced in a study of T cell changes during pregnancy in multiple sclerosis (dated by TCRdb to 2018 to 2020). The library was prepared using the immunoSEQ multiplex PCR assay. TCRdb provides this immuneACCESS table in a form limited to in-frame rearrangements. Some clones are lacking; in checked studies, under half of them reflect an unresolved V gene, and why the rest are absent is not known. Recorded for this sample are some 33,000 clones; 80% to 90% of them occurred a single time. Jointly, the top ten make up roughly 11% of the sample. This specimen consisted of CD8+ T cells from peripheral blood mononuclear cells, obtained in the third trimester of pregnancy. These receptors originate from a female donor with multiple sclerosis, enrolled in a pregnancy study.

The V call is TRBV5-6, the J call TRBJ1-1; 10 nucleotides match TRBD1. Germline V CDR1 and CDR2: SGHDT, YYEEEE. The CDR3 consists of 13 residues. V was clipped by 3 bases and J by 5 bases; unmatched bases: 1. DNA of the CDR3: TGTGCCAGCAGCTGGACAGGGGGGACTGAAGCTTTCTTT. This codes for CASSWTGGTEAFF.

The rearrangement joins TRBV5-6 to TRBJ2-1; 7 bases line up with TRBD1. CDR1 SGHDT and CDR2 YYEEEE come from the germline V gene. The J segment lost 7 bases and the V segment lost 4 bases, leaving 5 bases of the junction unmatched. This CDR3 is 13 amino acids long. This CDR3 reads CASSLGTVNEQFF. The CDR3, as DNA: TGTGCCAGCAGCCTTGGGACAGTAAATGAGCAGTTCTTC.

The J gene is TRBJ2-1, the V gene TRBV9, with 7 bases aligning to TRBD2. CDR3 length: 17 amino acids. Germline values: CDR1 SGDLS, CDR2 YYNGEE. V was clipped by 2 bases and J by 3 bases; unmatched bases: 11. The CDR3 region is CASSVRTSDSNYNEQFF. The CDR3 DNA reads TGTGCCAGCAGCGTCCGAACTAGCGATAGTAACTACAATGAGCAGTTCTTC.

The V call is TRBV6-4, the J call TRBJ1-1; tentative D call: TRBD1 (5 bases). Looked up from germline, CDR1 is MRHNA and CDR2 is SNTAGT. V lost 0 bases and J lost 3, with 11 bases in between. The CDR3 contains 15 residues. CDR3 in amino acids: CASSDSPGPYTEAFF. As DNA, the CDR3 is TGTGCCAGCAGTGACTCCCCAGGGCCGTACACTGAAGCTTTCTTT.

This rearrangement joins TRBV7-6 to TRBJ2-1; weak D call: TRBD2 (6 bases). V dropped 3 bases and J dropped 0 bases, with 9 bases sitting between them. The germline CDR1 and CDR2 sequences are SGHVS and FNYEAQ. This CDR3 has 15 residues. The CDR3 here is CASSFRGNSYNEQFF. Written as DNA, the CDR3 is TGTGCCAGCAGCTTCCGGGGGAACTCCTACAATGAGCAGTTCTTC. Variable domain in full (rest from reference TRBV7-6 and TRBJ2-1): GAGVSQSPRYKVTKRGQDVALRCDPISGHVSLYWYRQALGQGPEFLTYFNYEAQQDKSGLPNDRFSAERPEGSISTLTIQRTEQRDSAMYRCASSFRGNSYNEQFFGPGTRLTVL.